The clone carrying this T cell receptor (beta chain) occurred a few times. RNA transcripts served as the template for amplifying TCR beta CDR3 regions. HTBI primers were employed in a first-round RT-PCR of the TCR CDR3. TCRdb called the multiplex PCR reads again in MiXCR, with one record for every CDR3 protein. The table has about 550,000 distinct CDR3 sequences, less than 25% seen once. This record comes from a study of T cells in Graves' hyperthyroidism and ophthalmopathy. Sequenced: blood. This sequence was found in a man younger than 35 with Graves' hyperthyroidism.

In DNA, the CDR3 is TGTGCCAGCACTCGGGGGACAGGGGTAACATGGGCGAACACCGGGGAGCTGTTTTTT. It encodes CASTRGTGVTWANTGELFF. The chain is built from TRBV6-5 and TRBJ2-2, with 10 bases identical to TRBD1. The CDR3 has 19 amino acids. Germline V lookup: CDR1 MNHEY, CDR2 SVGAGI. Trimming removed 7 bases from V and 0 bases from J; junction bases left unmatched: 14.